This T cell receptor (beta chain) was identified in a study of T cell responses to AZD1222 COVID-19 vaccine. Overall study context: Doses given second, at about 4 or about 12 weeks, were pooled.

There are 12 residues in the CDR3. Trimming stripped 4 bases from V and 6 bases from J, with 9 bases between. Germline V gives CDR1 SGHTA, CDR2 FQGNSA. Measured with immunoSEQ multiplex PCR; TCRdb has only the in-frame clones, and not every one. The data show 150,000 to 180,000 clones, around 89% seen once. General study points: Clonal diversity may have been underestimated, and the donors were mostly white British, with more females than males. It was only a handful of AZD1222 recipients who were seropositive at baseline. Only after the peak T cell response were repertoires sampled.

About this clone: Its target is not known.

The chain carries TRBV7-2 and TRBJ1-1, with D possibly being TRBD1 (5 bases). The clonotype originates from an adult in good health. The sample in question was peripheral blood, obtained on day 0 of AZD1222 vaccination. The CDR3 DNA is TGTGCCAGCAGCTCGGGGCGATCTGAAGCTTTCTTT. Its translation is CASSSGRSEAFF.